In its sample, the clone carrying this TCR beta chain was seen many times. The antigen is not known. The sample is drawn from a study of CD8 T cells in ankylosing spondylitis. This CDR3 comprises 12 residues. V lost 5 bases, J lost 10 bases, and 12 bases lay in between. Study-wide results and caveats: The study looked at matched synovial fluid samples from ankylosing spondylitis patients. Disease-linked clones were reported to be significantly enriched there. Apparently characteristic of ankylosing spondylitis blood was a TCR beta motif (about 8 highly homologous variants).

TCRdb independently ran MiXCR on the 5' RACE reads; one entry per CDR3 protein. The table records around 450,000 distinct CDR3 sequences, around 26% of them present only once. The TCR sequence derives from a male donor with ankylosing spondylitis. This chain uses TRBV12-3 or TRBV12-4 with TRBJ2-1, with D perhaps assigned TRBD1 or TRBD2 (5 bases each). Sequences were obtained from blood, either unsorted or a sorted T cell fraction (not recorded which). The CDR3 spells CASSPGRQEQFF. CDR3 bases: TGTGCCAGCAGTCCGGGACGGCAGGAGCAGTTCTTC.